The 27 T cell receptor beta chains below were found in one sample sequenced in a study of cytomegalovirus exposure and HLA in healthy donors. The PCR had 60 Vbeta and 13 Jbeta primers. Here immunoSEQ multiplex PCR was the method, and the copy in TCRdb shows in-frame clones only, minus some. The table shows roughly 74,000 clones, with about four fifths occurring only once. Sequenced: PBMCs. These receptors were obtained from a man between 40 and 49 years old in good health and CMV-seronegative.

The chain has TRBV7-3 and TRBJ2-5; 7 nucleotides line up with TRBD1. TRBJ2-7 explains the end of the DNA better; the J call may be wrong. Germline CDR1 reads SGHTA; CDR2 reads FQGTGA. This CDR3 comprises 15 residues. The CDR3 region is CASSLTRGPTYEQYF. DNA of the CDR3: TGTGCCAGCAGCTTAACGAGGGGGCCCACCTACGAGCAGTACTTC.

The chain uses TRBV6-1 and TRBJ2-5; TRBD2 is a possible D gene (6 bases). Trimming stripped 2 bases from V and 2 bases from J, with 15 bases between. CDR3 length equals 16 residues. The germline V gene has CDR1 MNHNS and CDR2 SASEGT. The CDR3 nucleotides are TGTGCCAGCAGTGAACGAGCAGGGCGGGGACAAGAGACCCAGTACTTC. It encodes CASSERAGRGQETQYF.

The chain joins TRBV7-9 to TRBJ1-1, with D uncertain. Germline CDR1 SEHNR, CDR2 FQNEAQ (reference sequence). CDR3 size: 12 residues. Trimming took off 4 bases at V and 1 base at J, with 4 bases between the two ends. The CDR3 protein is CASSSQNTEAFF. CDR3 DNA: TGTGCCAGCAGCTCCCAGAACACTGAAGCTTTCTTT.

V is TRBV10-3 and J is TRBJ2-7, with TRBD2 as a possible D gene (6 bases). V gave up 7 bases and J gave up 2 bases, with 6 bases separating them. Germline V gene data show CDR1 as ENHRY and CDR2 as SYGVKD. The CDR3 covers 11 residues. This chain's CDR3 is CAITGAYEQYF. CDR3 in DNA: TGTGCCATCACGGGAGCCTACGAGCAGTACTTC.

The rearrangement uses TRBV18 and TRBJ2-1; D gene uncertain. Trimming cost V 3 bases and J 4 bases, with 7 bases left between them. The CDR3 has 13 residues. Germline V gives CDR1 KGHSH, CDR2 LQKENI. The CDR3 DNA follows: TGTGCCAGCTCACCGGTCAGGTACAATGAGCAGTTCTTC. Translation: CASSPVRYNEQFF.

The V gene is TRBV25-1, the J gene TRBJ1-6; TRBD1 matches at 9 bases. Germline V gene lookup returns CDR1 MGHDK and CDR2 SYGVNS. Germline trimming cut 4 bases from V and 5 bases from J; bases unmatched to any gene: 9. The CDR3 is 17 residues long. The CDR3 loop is CASSGPTGTGNNSPLHF. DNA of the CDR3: TGTGCCAGCAGTGGTCCTACCGGGACAGGGAATAATTCACCCCTCCACTTT. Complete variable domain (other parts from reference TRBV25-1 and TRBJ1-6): EADIYQTPRYLVIGTGKKITLECSQTMGHDKMYWYQQDPGMELHLIHYSYGVNSTEKGDLSSESTVSRIRTEHFPLTLESARPSHTSQYLCASSGPTGTGNNSPLHFGNGTRLTVT.

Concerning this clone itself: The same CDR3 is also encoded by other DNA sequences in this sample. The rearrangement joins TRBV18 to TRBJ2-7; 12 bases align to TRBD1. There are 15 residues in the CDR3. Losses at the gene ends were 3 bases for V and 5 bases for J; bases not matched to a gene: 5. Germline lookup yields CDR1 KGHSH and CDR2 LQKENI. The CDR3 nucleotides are TGTGCCAGCTCACCCGGGACAGGGGGCTACCACGAGCAGTACTTC. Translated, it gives CASSPGTGGYHEQYF. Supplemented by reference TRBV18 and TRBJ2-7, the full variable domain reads NAGVMQNPRHLVRRRGQEARLRCSPMKGHSHVYWYRQLPEEGLKFMVYLQKENIIDESGMPKERFSAEFPKEGPSILRIQQVVRGDSAAYFCASSPGTGGYHEQYFGPGTRLTVT.

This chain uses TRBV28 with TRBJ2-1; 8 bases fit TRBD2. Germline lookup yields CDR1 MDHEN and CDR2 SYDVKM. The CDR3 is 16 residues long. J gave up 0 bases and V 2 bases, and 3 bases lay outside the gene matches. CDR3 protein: CASSLMTSVSYNEQFF. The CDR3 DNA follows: TGTGCCAGCAGTTTAATGACTAGCGTCTCCTACAATGAGCAGTTCTTC.

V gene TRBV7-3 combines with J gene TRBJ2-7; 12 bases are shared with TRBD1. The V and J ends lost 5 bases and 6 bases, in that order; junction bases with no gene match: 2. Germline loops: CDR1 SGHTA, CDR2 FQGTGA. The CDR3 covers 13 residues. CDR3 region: CASSAGQGAEQYF. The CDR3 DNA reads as TGTGCCAGCAGCGCGGGACAGGGGGCCGAGCAGTACTTC.

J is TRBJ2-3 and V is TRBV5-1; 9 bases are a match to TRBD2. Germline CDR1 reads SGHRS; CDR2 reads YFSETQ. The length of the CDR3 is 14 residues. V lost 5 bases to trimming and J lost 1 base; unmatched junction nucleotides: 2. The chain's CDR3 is CASRRTSGTDTQYF. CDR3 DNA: TGCGCCAGCAGAAGGACTAGCGGCACAGATACGCAGTATTTT.

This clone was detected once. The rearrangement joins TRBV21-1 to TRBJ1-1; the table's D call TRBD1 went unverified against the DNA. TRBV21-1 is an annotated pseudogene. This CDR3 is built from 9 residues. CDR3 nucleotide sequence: TGTGCCAGCACCCCATTAGCTTTCTTT. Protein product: CASTPLAFF.

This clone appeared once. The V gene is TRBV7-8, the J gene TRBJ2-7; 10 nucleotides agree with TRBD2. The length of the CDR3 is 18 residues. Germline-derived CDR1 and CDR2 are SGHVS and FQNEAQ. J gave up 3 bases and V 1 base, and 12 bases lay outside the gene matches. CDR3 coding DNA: TGTGCCAGCAGCTTAGAATGGACTAGCGGATCCGGGGACTACGAGCAGTACTTC. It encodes CASSLEWTSGSGDYEQYF.

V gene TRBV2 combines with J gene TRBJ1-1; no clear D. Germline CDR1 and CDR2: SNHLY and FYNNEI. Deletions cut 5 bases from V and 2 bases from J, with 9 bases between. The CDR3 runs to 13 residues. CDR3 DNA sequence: TGTGCCAGCAGTACAGACCTAAACACTGAAGCTTTCTTT. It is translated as CASSTDLNTEAFF.

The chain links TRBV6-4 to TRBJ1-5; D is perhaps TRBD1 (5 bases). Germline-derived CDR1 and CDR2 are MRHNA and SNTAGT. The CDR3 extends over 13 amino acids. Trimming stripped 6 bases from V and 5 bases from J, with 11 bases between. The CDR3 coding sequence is TGTGCCAGCAGCCTGACAGAGGATCAGCCCCAGCATTTT. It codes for CASSLTEDQPQHF.

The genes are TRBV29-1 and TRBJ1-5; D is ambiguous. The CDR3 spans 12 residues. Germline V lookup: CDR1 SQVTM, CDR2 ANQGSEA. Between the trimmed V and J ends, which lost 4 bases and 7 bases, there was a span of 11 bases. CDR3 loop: CSVGEVGQPQHF. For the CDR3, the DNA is TGCAGCGTTGGGGAGGTGGGACAGCCCCAGCATTTT.

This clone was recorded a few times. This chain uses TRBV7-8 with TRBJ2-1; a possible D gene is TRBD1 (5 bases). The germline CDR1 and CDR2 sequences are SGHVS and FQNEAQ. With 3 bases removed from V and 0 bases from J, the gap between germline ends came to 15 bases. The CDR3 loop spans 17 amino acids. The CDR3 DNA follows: TGTGCCAGCAGCTTGGGTGGTTCAGGGTCCTCCTACAATGAGCAGTTCTTC. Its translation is CASSLGGSGSSYNEQFF.

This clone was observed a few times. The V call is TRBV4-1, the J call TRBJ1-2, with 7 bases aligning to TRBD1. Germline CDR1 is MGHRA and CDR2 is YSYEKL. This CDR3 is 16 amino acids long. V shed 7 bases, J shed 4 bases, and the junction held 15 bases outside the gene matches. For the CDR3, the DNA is TGCGCCAGCACGAACCAGAGGGGGCGGCGTGGCTATGGCTACACCTTC. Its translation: CASTNQRGRRGYGYTF.

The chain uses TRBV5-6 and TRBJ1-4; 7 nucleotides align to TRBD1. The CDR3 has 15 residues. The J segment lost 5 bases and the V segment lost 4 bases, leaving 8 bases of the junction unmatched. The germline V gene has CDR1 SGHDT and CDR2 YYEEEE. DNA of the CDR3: TGTGCCAGCAGCCGTACAGGGGCAAGGAATGAAAAACTGTTTTTT. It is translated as CASSRTGARNEKLFF.

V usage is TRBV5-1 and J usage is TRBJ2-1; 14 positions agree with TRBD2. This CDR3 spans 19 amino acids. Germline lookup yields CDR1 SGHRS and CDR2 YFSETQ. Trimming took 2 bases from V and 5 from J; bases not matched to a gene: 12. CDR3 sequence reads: CASSLAPGTSGRANNEQFF. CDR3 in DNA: TGCGCCAGCAGCTTAGCTCCCGGGACTAGCGGGAGAGCTAACAATGAGCAGTTCTTC.

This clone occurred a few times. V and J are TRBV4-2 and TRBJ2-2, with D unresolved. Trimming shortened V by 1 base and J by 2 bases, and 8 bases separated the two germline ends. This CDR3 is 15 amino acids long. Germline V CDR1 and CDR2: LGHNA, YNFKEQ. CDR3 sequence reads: CASSQVGENTGELFF. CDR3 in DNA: TGTGCCAGCAGCCAAGTAGGAGAAAACACCGGGGAGCTGTTTTTT.

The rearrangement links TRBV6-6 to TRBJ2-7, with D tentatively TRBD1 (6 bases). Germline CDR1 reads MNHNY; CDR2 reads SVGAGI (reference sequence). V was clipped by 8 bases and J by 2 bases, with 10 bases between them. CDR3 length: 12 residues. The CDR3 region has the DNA TGTGCCAGCGGGGGCCAGACCTACGAGCAGTACTTC. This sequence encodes CASGGQTYEQYF.

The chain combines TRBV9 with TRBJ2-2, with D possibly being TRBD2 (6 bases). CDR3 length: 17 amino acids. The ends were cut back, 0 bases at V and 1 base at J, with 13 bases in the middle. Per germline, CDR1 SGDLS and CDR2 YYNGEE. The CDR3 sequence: CASSVGVSSGNTGELFF. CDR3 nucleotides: TGTGCCAGCAGCGTAGGGGTCAGTAGCGGGAACACCGGGGAGCTGTTTTTT.

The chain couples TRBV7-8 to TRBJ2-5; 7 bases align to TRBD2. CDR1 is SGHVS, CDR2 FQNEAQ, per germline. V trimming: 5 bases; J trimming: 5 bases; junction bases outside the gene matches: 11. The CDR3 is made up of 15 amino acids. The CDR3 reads CASSLGPLGGETQYF. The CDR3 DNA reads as TGTGCCAGCAGCCTGGGGCCTCTGGGGGGGGAGACCCAGTACTTC.

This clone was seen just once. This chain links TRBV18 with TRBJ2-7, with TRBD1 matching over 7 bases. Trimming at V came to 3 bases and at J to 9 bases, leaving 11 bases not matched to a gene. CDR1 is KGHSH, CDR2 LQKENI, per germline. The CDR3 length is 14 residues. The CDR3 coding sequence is TGTGCCAGCTCACCCGACGCCCAGGGGGTCGGGCAGTACTTC. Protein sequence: CASSPDAQGVGQYF. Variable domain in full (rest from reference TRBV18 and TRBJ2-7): NAGVMQNPRHLVRRRGQEARLRCSPMKGHSHVYWYRQLPEEGLKFMVYLQKENIIDESGMPKERFSAEFPKEGPSILRIQQVVRGDSAAYFCASSPDAQGVGQYFGPGTRLTVT.

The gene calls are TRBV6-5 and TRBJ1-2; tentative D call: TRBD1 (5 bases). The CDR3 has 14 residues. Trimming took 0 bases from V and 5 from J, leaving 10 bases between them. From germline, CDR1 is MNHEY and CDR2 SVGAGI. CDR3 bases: TGTGCCAGCAGTTACTCACAGGTGCCTTATGGCTACACCTTC. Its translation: CASSYSQVPYGYTF.

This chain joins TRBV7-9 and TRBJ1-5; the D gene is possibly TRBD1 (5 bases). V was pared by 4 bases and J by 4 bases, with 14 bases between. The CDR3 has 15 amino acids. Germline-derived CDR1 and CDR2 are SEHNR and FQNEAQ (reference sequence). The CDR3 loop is CASSSSRQPNQPQHF. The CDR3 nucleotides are TGTGCCAGCAGCTCTTCGAGACAGCCAAATCAGCCCCAGCATTTT.

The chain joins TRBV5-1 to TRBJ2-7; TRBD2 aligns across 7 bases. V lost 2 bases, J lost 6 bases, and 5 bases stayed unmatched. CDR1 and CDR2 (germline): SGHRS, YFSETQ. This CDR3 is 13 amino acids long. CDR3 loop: CASSFGGYGEQYF. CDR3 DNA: TGCGCCAGCAGCTTCGGGGGGTACGGCGAGCAGTACTTC.